This T cell receptor (beta chain) was captured by sequencing in a study of T cells in Graves' hyperthyroidism and ophthalmopathy. Patients aged 18 to 65 had newly diagnosed hyperthyroidism lasting under 2 months. RNA transcripts served as the template for amplifying TCR beta CDR3 regions. HTBI primers were the set used in a first-round RT-PCR of the TCR CDR3. In TCRdb, the multiplex PCR reads were re-called with MiXCR into one record per CDR3 protein. Of 540,000 or so distinct CDR3 sequences in the sample, around 16% were seen once. This clonotype has ten or more counts. The source material was blood. The sequence came from a woman aged 25 to 39 with Graves' hyperthyroidism.

For the CDR3, the DNA is TGTGCCAGCAAGAGATCTAGCACAGATACGCAGTATTTT. Translated, it gives CASKRSSTDTQYF. The chain combines TRBV12-3 or TRBV12-4 with TRBJ2-3; D remains ambiguous. The CDR3 has 13 amino acids. Trimming removed 7 bases from V and 0 bases from J, with 8 bases in between.